The 30 T cell receptor beta chains in this list originate from one sample, sequenced in a study of control samples from healthy donors and cancer patients. Libraries were prepared by immunoSEQ multiplex PCR; TCRdb keeps only in-frame clonotypes and omits some of them. The table lists 90,000 to 150,000 clones, 70% to 90% of them singletons, with about 40% in the top ten. The sample was blood. All receptors derive from a man in his fifties in good health.

This clone was counted a single time. The chain employs TRBV7-2 and TRBJ1-6, with no clear D. Germline V gene sequence: CDR1 SGHTA, CDR2 FQGNSA. V lost 5 bases and J 9 bases, leaving 17 bases between the germline ends. This CDR3 region has 15 residues. CDR3 residues: CASSLSYSNPSPLHF. CDR3 nucleotides: TGTGCCAGCAGCCTCTCTTACAGTAATCCTTCACCCCTCCACTTT.

The sample holds a few counts of this clone. The chain couples TRBV7-2 to TRBJ1-4; 9 bases map to TRBD1. There are 14 residues in the CDR3. The V and J ends lost 4 bases and 5 bases, in that order; junction bases with no gene match: 2. Looked up from germline, CDR1 is SGHTA and CDR2 is FQGNSA. In nucleotides, the CDR3 is TGTGCCAGCAGCTCCGGGACAGGGAATGAAAAACTGTTTTTT. It yields the protein CASSSGTGNEKLFF.

Comments on this clone: The junction shows a germline mismatch at one end, possibly a read error. This chain connects TRBV19 to TRBJ2-7; the D gene is possibly TRBD1 (6 bases). The CDR3 covers 17 residues. The V gene's germline CDR1 is LNHDA and CDR2 SQIVND (reference sequence). CDR3 nucleotide sequence: TGTGCCAGCAGTATCAAACCGCGGCAGGGGTATAACTACGAGCAGTACTTC. It yields the protein CASSIKPRQGYNYEQYF.

This chain connects TRBV5-1 to TRBJ2-1; 13 bases line up with TRBD2. CDR3 length: 16 residues. The germline V gene has CDR1 SGHRS and CDR2 YFSETQ. V shed 0 bases and J 9 bases; nucleotides not matched to a gene: 6. The CDR3 bases are TGCGCCAGCAGCTTGGGACTAGCGGGGGGTGCTAGTGAGCAGTTCTTC. Translated, it gives CASSLGLAGGASEQFF. Full variable domain (missing parts from reference TRBV5-1 and TRBJ2-1): KAGVTQTPRYLIKTRGQQVTLSCSPISGHRSVSWYQQTPGQGLQFLFEYFSETQRNKGNFPGRFSGRQFSNSRSEMNVSTLELGDSALYLCASSLGLAGGASEQFFGPGTRLTVL.

The gene calls are TRBV19 and TRBJ1-1; no clear D. The CDR3 is 13 residues long. Trimming cost V 4 bases and J 4 bases, with 10 bases left between them. The germline CDR1 and CDR2 sequences are LNHDA and SQIVND (reference sequence). The CDR3 nucleotides are TGTGCCAGTAGTACTGGGAGCGGCACTGAAGCTTTCTTT. The encoded protein is CASSTGSGTEAFF.

The table lists this clone with a count of one. This rearrangement joins TRBV2 to TRBJ1-2, with unresolved D. This CDR3 is 15 amino acids long. Germline CDR1 reads SNHLY; CDR2 reads FYNNEI. V was cut by 5 bases and J by 4 bases, with 17 bases left in between. Here the CDR3 reads CASSSTLGPIYGYTF. The CDR3 nucleotides are TGTGCCAGCAGTTCCACTCTCGGGCCCATCTATGGCTACACCTTC.

The chain carries TRBV12-5 and TRBJ1-5; no reliable D call. CDR3 length: 13 residues. Between the trimmed V and J ends, which lost 5 bases and 0 bases, there was a span of 5 bases. Per germline, CDR1 LGHNT and CDR2 FRNRAP. The chain's CDR3 is CASGLSSNQPQHF. The CDR3 region has the DNA TGTGCTAGTGGTCTCAGTAGCAATCAGCCCCAGCATTTT.

This rearrangement joins TRBV10-3 to TRBJ1-5; TRBD1 aligns across 7 bases. This CDR3 spans 14 amino acids. Looked up from germline, CDR1 is ENHRY and CDR2 is SYGVKD. V lost 5 bases and J lost 3; bases outside the gene matches: 4. The DNA of the CDR3 is TGTGCCATCAGTCGGGACAGTTCCAATCAGCCCCAGCATTTT. Its translation: CAISRDSSNQPQHF.

This chain joins TRBV5-1 and TRBJ1-2; 8 nucleotides align to TRBD1. Germline V gives CDR1 SGHRS, CDR2 YFSETQ. The length of the CDR3 is 11 residues. V gave up 7 bases and J gave up 7 bases; unmatched junction bases: 3. The CDR3 reads CASYRGGGYTF. CDR3 bases: TGCGCCAGCTACAGGGGGGGTGGCTACACCTTC.

The rearrangement uses TRBV21-1 and TRBJ2-3; TRBD2 was called by the table and not checked on the DNA. TRBV21-1 is a recognized pseudogene. The CDR3 is made up of 15 amino acids. The CDR3 is CASSISGTSGDTQYF. The CDR3 region has the DNA TGTGCCAGCAGCATCTCCGGGACTAGCGGGGATACGCAGTATTTT.

J is TRBJ2-7 and V is TRBV7-9; 10 nucleotides match TRBD1. CDR1 SEHNR and CDR2 FQNEAQ come from the germline V gene (reference sequence). CDR3 length: 15 amino acids. The J segment lost 5 bases and the V segment lost 5 bases, leaving 9 bases of the junction unmatched. The CDR3 spells CASSPPRTGGDEQYF. DNA for the CDR3: TGTGCCAGCAGCCCACCTCGGACAGGGGGTGACGAGCAGTACTTC.

CDR3 DNA: TGCGCCAGCAGAACTAGCGGGGGGCAGGGTACAGATACGCAGTATTTT. It yields the protein CASRTSGGQGTDTQYF. The V and J genes are TRBV4-1 and TRBJ2-3, with 12 bases aligning to TRBD2. V lost 6 bases, J lost 3 bases, and 7 bases stayed unmatched. CDR1 is MGHRA and CDR2 is YSYEKL in the germline V gene. The CDR3 runs to 16 residues.

This chain connects TRBV19 to TRBJ1-5; maybe TRBD1 (6 bases). Deletions cut 0 bases from V and 3 bases from J, with 15 bases between. Germline assignment: CDR1 LNHDA and CDR2 SQIVND (reference sequence). The CDR3 consists of 17 residues. In DNA, the CDR3 is TGTGCCAGTAGTATAGATGTCGGGGGGCGGTCCAATCAGCCCCAGCATTTT. Translating it yields CASSIDVGGRSNQPQHF.

The rearrangement links TRBV5-1 to TRBJ1-3; D is ambiguous. CDR3 length: 13 amino acids. Trimming took 4 bases from V and 6 from J, leaving 11 bases between them. Germline values: CDR1 SGHRS, CDR2 YFSETQ. CDR3 bases: TGCGCCAGCAGCCCCTCCGGGGTAAACACCATATATTTT. As protein: CASSPSGVNTIYF.

Regarding this clone: This CDR3 is also generated by other DNA sequences in the sample. This chain connects TRBV27 to TRBJ2-5; 10 bases line up with TRBD1. V lost 10 bases, J lost 4 bases, and 3 bases stayed unmatched. The V gene's germline CDR1 is MNHEY and CDR2 SMNVEV (reference sequence). The CDR3 totals 12 residues. The CDR3 nucleotides are TGTGCCAAGGGGACAGGGGTAGAGACCCAGTACTTC. This gives the protein CAKGTGVETQYF.

The sample holds one count of this clone. J is TRBJ1-5 and V is TRBV5-6; no clear D gene. The CDR3 length is 14 residues. Germline V lookup: CDR1 SGHDT, CDR2 YYEEEE. Trimming cost V 3 bases and J 5 bases, with 12 bases left between them. The CDR3, as DNA: TGTGCCAGCAGCTCGAGGAGACCTGATCAGCCCCAGCATTTT. This gives the protein CASSSRRPDQPQHF.

V and J are TRBV20-1 and TRBJ1-5, with D possibly being TRBD1 (6 bases). The CDR3 is 14 amino acids. The germline gives CDR1 DFQATT, CDR2 SNEGSKA (reference sequence). The ends were cut back, 3 bases at V and 4 bases at J, with 13 bases in the middle. CDR3: CSASRGGGNQPQHF. CDR3 DNA: TGCAGTGCTAGTCGAGGGGGTGGAAATCAGCCCCAGCATTTT.

CDR3 coding DNA: TGCGCCAGCAGCCCCCAAGAACTGAACACTGAAGCTTTCTTT. This gives the protein CASSPQELNTEAFF. V and J are TRBV5-1 and TRBJ1-1; D not certain. CDR1 SGHRS and CDR2 YFSETQ come from the germline V gene. This CDR3 is built from 14 residues. V lost 4 bases and J lost 0, with 10 bases in between.

CDR3 amino acids: CASSLTLAGGVGEQFF. CDR3 bases: TGTGCCAGCAGCTTAACCCTAGCGGGGGGAGTAGGTGAGCAGTTCTTC. The rearrangement joins TRBV7-6 to TRBJ2-1; 11 bases line up with TRBD2. CDR3 length: 16 residues. After removal of 2 bases from V and 9 bases from J, the junction contained 9 bases not matched to a gene. Germline-derived CDR1 and CDR2 are SGHVS and FNYEAQ.

This rearrangement joins TRBV29-1 to TRBJ2-3; D perhaps matches TRBD2 (6 bases). CDR3 length equals 14 residues. CDR1 and CDR2 (germline): SQVTM, ANQGSEA. V dropped 6 bases and J dropped 3 bases, with 16 bases sitting between them. The chain's CDR3 is CSVDAGWATDTQYF. The CDR3 DNA sequence: TGCAGCGTCGACGCGGGGTGGGCGACAGATACGCAGTATTTT.

The chain couples TRBV5-1 to TRBJ2-3; possibly TRBD2 for D (6 bases). The CDR3 has 14 residues. From germline, CDR1 is SGHRS and CDR2 YFSETQ. Trimming stripped 3 bases from V and 9 bases from J, with 17 bases between. The CDR3 region is CASSSGTPRDTQYF. The CDR3 coding sequence is TGCGCCAGCAGCTCCGGGACTCCGCGAGACACGCAGTATTTT.

The chain combines TRBV6-1 with TRBJ1-2; D not resolved. This CDR3 is built from 15 residues. Trimming cost V 0 bases and J 3 bases, with 11 bases left between them. The germline gives CDR1 MNHNS, CDR2 SASEGT. The DNA of the CDR3 is TGTGCCAGCAGTGAAGCCCGTGTCGCCGACTATGGCTACACCTTC. Translated: CASSEARVADYGYTF.

The V gene is TRBV6-6, the J gene TRBJ1-1; 7 bases align to TRBD1. The CDR3 runs to 14 residues. The V gene end was trimmed by 4 bases and the J gene end by 1 base; junction bases not matched to a gene: 3. Germline V gene data show CDR1 as MNHNY and CDR2 as SVGAGI (reference sequence). The CDR3 DNA reads as TGTGCCAGCAGTTCTGACAGGGAGAACACTGAAGCTTTCTTT. It yields the protein CASSSDRENTEAFF.

The chain has TRBV27 and TRBJ1-2, with TRBD1 as a possible D gene (5 bases). V dropped 5 bases and J dropped 3 bases, with 16 bases sitting between them. The CDR3 spans 15 residues. CDR1 is MNHEY and CDR2 is SMNVEV in the germline V gene (reference sequence). The CDR3 DNA reads as TGTGCCAGCAGTCCCGACCGGGGGAATGACTATGGCTACACCTTC. It is translated as CASSPDRGNDYGYTF.

J is TRBJ1-3 and V is TRBV18; a weak D match, TRBD1 (5 bases). Germline-derived CDR1 and CDR2 are KGHSH and LQKENI. This CDR3 contains 17 residues. The ends were cut back, 2 bases at V and 0 bases at J, with 14 bases in the middle. CDR3 residues: CASSPITTGISGNTIYF. The DNA for the CDR3 is TGTGCCAGCTCACCAATCACCACAGGAATCTCTGGAAACACCATATATTTT. Full variable domain (remainder filled in from reference TRBV18 and TRBJ1-3): NAGVMQNPRHLVRRRGQEARLRCSPMKGHSHVYWYRQLPEEGLKFMVYLQKENIIDESGMPKERFSAEFPKEGPSILRIQQVVRGDSAAYFCASSPITTGISGNTIYFGEGSWLTVV.

This rearrangement joins TRBV27 to TRBJ2-7; D gene ambiguous. The CDR3 covers 13 residues. Trimming shortened V by 3 bases and J by 7 bases, and 13 bases separated the two germline ends. Germline V gene lookup returns CDR1 MNHEY and CDR2 SMNVEV (reference sequence). CDR3 amino acids: CASSFGRAGEQYF. CDR3 DNA sequence: TGTGCCAGCAGTTTTGGCCGGGCCGGGGAGCAGTACTTC.

The chain links TRBV27 to TRBJ1-2; maybe TRBD1 (6 bases). The CDR3 is 17 residues long. V was clipped by 3 bases and J by 3 bases, with 20 bases between them. From germline, CDR1 is MNHEY and CDR2 SMNVEV (reference sequence). This CDR3 reads CASSFQAGDTSHYGYTF. The CDR3, as DNA: TGTGCCAGCAGTTTTCAAGCAGGGGATACGTCTCACTATGGCTACACCTTC.

V and J are TRBV6-1 and TRBJ2-6; D remains unclear. The length of the CDR3 is 14 residues. Germline CDR1 reads MNHNS; CDR2 reads SASEGT. V shed 3 bases and J shed 1 base, with 4 bases lying between them. CDR3 nucleotide sequence: TGTGCCAGCAGTGAGGGGTCTGGGGCCAACGTCCTGACTTTC. Its protein product is CASSEGSGANVLTF.

This CDR3 is CASSPTVSLNTEAFF. The CDR3 DNA reads as TGTGCCAGCAGCCCGACAGTCTCCTTGAACACTGAAGCTTTCTTT. The chain links TRBV11-2 to TRBJ1-1; tentatively, D is TRBD1 (5 bases). Germline lookup yields CDR1 SGHAT and CDR2 FQNNGV. Trimming took 5 bases from V and 0 from J, leaving 13 bases between them. The CDR3 has 15 residues.

This clone was counted once. The chain recombines TRBV5-6 with TRBJ2-5, with TRBD1 matching over 10 bases. CDR1 is SGHDT, CDR2 YYEEEE, per germline. V lost 4 bases to trimming and J lost 6 bases; unmatched junction nucleotides: 6. This CDR3 is built from 14 residues. CDR3 sequence (DNA): TGTGCCAGCAGCAAAGGGGACAGGGGAAAGACCCAGTACTTC. This sequence encodes CASSKGDRGKTQYF.